This T cell receptor beta chain emerged from a study of somatic mutations in cytotoxic T cells in rheumatoid arthritis. Study context: The researchers flow-sorted some T-cell populations stained with V beta antibodies and got nearly 100% purity, and these included V beta1+ cells sequenced for TCRB.

As concerns this clone: Its matching antigen is unknown.

Profiling relied on immunoSEQ multiplex PCR, and the TCRdb table lists in-frame clones only, not all of them. The table records around 11,000 clones, over 80% of them present only once. Study-wide results and limits: Measurement of CD8+ T-cell clonality revealed no significant difference between rheumatoid arthritis patients and age-matched healthy controls. A slight TRBV07 underrepresentation in rheumatoid arthritis patients was reported without multiple-comparison adjustment. The top CD8+ clone topped 20% of CD8+ cells in about an eighth of the roughly 60 patients.

Germline CDR1 SGHNT, CDR2 YYREEE (reference sequence). CDR3 size: 16 residues. Trimming removed 1 base at V and 0 bases at J, with 13 bases between. Sequenced sample: CD8+ T cells sorted from blood. The clonotype comes from a woman aged 18-29 years with rheumatoid arthritis. The V call is TRBV5-4, the J call TRBJ1-1, with D possibly matching TRBD1 (6 bases). The chain's CDR3 is CASSLLGAGMNTEAFF. The CDR3 nucleotides are TGTGCCAGCAGCTTGCTGGGGGCCGGGATGAACACTGAAGCTTTCTTT.